These 10 T cell receptor beta chains originate from one sample sequenced in a study of shared clonotypes between healthy human individuals. Assay: immunoSEQ multiplex PCR; the TCRdb copy retains only in-frame clones and omits some. Among around 99,000 clones, about 70% were seen once, and the ten largest hold approximately 50%. Sequencing used memory CD8+ T cells sorted from blood. Stated subset: CD45RO+ cells pooled with CCR7-negative TemRA cells. Receptors originate from a young man in good health.

The chain recombines TRBV25-1 with TRBJ2-3; TRBD2 might be the D (5 bases). The CDR3 has 17 amino acids. The ends were cut back, 2 bases at V and 0 bases at J, with 15 bases in the middle. CDR1 is MGHDK, CDR2 SYGVNS, per germline. The CDR3 DNA follows: TGTGCCAGCAGTGAACGGGGATCGATTACTAGCACAGATACGCAGTATTTT. Its protein product is CASSERGSITSTDTQYF. The whole variable domain, filled in from reference TRBV25-1 and TRBJ2-3, reads EADIYQTPRYLVIGTGKKITLECSQTMGHDKMYWYQQDPGMELHLIHYSYGVNSTEKGDLSSESTVSRIRTEHFPLTLESARPSHTSQYLCASSERGSITSTDTQYFGPGTRLTVL.

In nucleotides, the CDR3 is TGTGCCAGTAACCAAGACTGGGGAGCTGGAAACACCATATATTTT. This translates into CASNQDWGAGNTIYF. The chain combines TRBV19 with TRBJ1-3; D not resolved. V was shortened by 7 bases and J by 2 bases, with 15 bases between the two germline ends. CDR3 length: 15 residues. Looked up from germline, CDR1 is LNHDA and CDR2 is SQIVND (reference sequence).

The J gene is TRBJ2-5, the V gene TRBV21-1; the tabulated D call, TRBD1, remains unverified against the DNA. TRBV21-1 is noted as a pseudogene. This CDR3 has 15 residues. The CDR3 region is CASSKEGRGQETQYF. CDR3 nucleotide sequence: TGTGCCAGCAGCAAAGAGGGTAGGGGGCAAGAGACCCAGTACTTC.

The genes are TRBV6-5 and TRBJ2-7; 8 positions agree with TRBD1. Germline loops: CDR1 MNHEY, CDR2 SVGAGI. The length of the CDR3 is 14 residues. Germline trimming cut 2 bases from V and 4 bases from J; bases unmatched to any gene: 4. This CDR3 reads CASSYRTGLYEQYF. CDR3 coding DNA: TGTGCCAGCAGTTACCGGACAGGGTTGTACGAGCAGTACTTC.

This rearrangement joins TRBV28 to TRBJ2-7; D might be TRBD1 (6 bases). With 5 bases removed from V and 2 bases from J, the gap between germline ends came to 16 bases. The germline gives CDR1 MDHEN, CDR2 SYDVKM. The length of the CDR3 is 15 residues. The CDR3 DNA follows: TGTGCCAGCAGTCTCCCCCCGGACAGACCCTACGAGCAGTACTTC. Translation gives CASSLPPDRPYEQYF. Using reference TRBV28 and TRBJ2-7 for the parts outside the CDR3, the full variable domain is DVKVTQSSRYLVKRTGEKVFLECVQDMDHENMFWYRQDPGLGLRLIYFSYDVKMKEKGDIPEGYSVSREKKERFSLILESASTNQTSMYLCASSLPPDRPYEQYFGPGTRLTVT.

This clone was detected only once. The chain links TRBV7-9 to TRBJ2-7; D call uncertain. Deletions cut 0 bases from V and 0 bases from J, with 12 bases between. The length of the CDR3 is 16 residues. Germline V gene sequence: CDR1 SEHNR, CDR2 FQNEAQ (reference sequence). Written as DNA, the CDR3 is TGTGCCAGCAGCTTAGCTCCAAACAAAACCTCCTACGAGCAGTACTTC. Its protein product is CASSLAPNKTSYEQYF.

This clone showed up just a few times. The genes are TRBV7-8 and TRBJ2-3; TRBD2 matches 15 bases. Losses at the gene ends were 5 bases for V and 6 bases for J; bases not matched to a gene: 12. Germline lookup yields CDR1 SGHVS and CDR2 FQNEAQ. CDR3 length: 18 amino acids. The CDR3 DNA is TGTGCCAGCAGCCACGGGACTAGCGGGGGGACTGCGTTGGATACGCAGTATTTT. It yields the protein CASSHGTSGGTALDTQYF.

The rearrangement links TRBV5-1 to TRBJ2-3; D gene uncertain. Looked up from germline, CDR1 is SGHRS and CDR2 is YFSETQ. Trimming left V 2 bases short and J 4 bases short, with 5 bases between. The CDR3 length is 12 residues. In nucleotides, the CDR3 is TGCGCCAGCAGCTTTGAAGCAGATACGCAGTATTTT. This encodes CASSFEADTQYF.

The chain couples TRBV6-6 to TRBJ2-3; no reliable D call. The germline gives CDR1 MNHNY, CDR2 SVGAGI (reference sequence). Trimming cost V 3 bases and J 2 bases, with 12 bases left between them. The CDR3 spans 15 residues. Written as DNA, the CDR3 is TGTGCCAGCAGTTATTCGGCGGAGCCCACAGATACGCAGTATTTT. Protein sequence: CASSYSAEPTDTQYF.

This clone turned up a few times. The chain has TRBV7-9 and TRBJ2-1; D remains ambiguous. From germline, CDR1 is SEHNR and CDR2 FQNEAQ (reference sequence). V was trimmed by 3 bases and J by 9 bases, leaving 3 bases between them. The CDR3 length is 10 residues. The CDR3 coding sequence is TGTGCCAGCAGCTTGGGTGAGCAGTTCTTC. It specifies CASSLGEQFF.